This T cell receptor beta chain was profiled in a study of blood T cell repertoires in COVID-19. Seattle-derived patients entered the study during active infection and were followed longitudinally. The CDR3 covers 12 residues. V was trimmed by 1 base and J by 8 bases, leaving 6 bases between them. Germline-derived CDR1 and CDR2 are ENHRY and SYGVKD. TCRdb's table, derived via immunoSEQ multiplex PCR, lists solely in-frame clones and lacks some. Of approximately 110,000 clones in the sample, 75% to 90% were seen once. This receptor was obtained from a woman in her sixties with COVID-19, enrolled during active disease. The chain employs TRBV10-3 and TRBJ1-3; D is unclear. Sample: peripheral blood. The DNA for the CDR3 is TGTGCCATCAGTGAGTTGAGGGACACCATATATTTT. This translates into CAISELRDTIYF.